Listed below are T cell receptor beta chains from one sample, sequenced in a study of cytomegalovirus exposure and HLA in healthy donors. Clones were read by immunoSEQ multiplex PCR, and TCRdb kept only the in-frame ones, dropping some. The sample shows 90,000 to 110,000 clones, 76% of them seen only once. The sequenced sample consisted of PBMCs. Receptor source: a man aged 40-49 years in good health and CMV-seropositive. The CDR3 runs from the conserved cysteine through the conserved F or W. D genes are given only for firm matches. The listing skips clone size in some rows; elsewhere it reads once, few, many or a size class.

v_gene	d_gene	j_gene	abundance	CDR3nt	CDR3aa
TRBV5-6	NA	TRBJ1-6	NA	TGTGCCAGCAGCTTGCTGGGACTCTCCTCAAATTCACCCCTCCACTTT	CASSLLGLSSNSPLHF
TRBV2	NA	TRBJ1-1	NA	TGTGCCAGCAGTGACAAACAAAGGAACACTGAAGCTTTCTTT	CASSDKQRNTEAFF
TRBV30	NA	TRBJ1-3	NA	TGTGCCTGGAGTGTAAAGGCATCGAGGCGAAACACCATATATTTT	CAWSVKASRRNTIYF
TRBV7-9	NA	TRBJ1-1	NA	TGTGCCAGCAGCTTGGTGGTAGTTAGTCCGAACACTGAAGCTTTCTTT	CASSLVVVSPNTEAFF
TRBV9	TRBD2	TRBJ2-7	NA	TGTGCCAGCAGCCTAAGCGGGAGCTCGTCCTACGAGCAGTACTTC	CASSLSGSSSYEQYF
TRBV7-3	NA	TRBJ1-1	NA	TGTGCCAGCAGCATACAGGTGAACACTGAAGCTTTCTTT	CASSIQVNTEAFF
TRBV28	NA	TRBJ2-1	NA	TGTGCCAGCACTTCTGGCTGGTACAATGAGCAGTTCTTC	CASTSGWYNEQFF
TRBV6-5	NA	TRBJ1-5	NA	TGTGCCAGCAGTTACTCGATTCCCGGGTACAATCAGCCCCAGCATTTT	CASSYSIPGYNQPQHF
TRBV7-9	NA	TRBJ1-2	few	TGTGCCAGCAGCTTAGGGTATGGGACTGAATATGGCTACACCTTC	CASSLGYGTEYGYTF
TRBV5-1	TRBD2	TRBJ2-7	once	TGCGCCAGCAGCACCGGGACTAGCGGGACCAGATACGAGCAGTACTTC	CASSTGTSGTRYEQYF
TRBV4-3	TRBD2	TRBJ2-7	NA	TGCGCCAGCAGCCCCCAGGCTAGCGGGAGCTCCGACGAGCAGTACTTC	CASSPQASGSSDEQYF
TRBV7-9	NA	TRBJ2-2	once	TGTGCCAGCAGCTTAGTTCCGAACAGAAACACCGGGGAGCTGTTTTTT	CASSLVPNRNTGELFF
TRBV4-1	TRBD1	TRBJ2-7	NA	TGCGCCAGCAGCCAAGATGCAGGACAGGTGTACGAGCAGTACTTC	CASSQDAGQVYEQYF
TRBV18	NA	TRBJ2-2	NA	TGTGCCAGCTCACGCAATACAGGGAACACCGGGGAGCTGTTTTTT	CASSRNTGNTGELFF
TRBV5-1	TRBD1	TRBJ2-5	NA	TGCGCCAGCAGCTTGGTACAGGGGCCGCAAGAGACCCAGTACTTC	CASSLVQGPQETQYF
TRBV19	TRBD1	TRBJ1-1	NA	TGTGCCAGTAGGGGCGACAGGGGCACTGAAGCTTTCTTT	CASRGDRGTEAFF
TRBV30	NA	TRBJ1-1	NA	TGTGCCTGGGCCCGCCGGGGAAACACTGAAGCTTTCTTT	CAWARRGNTEAFF
TRBV29-1	NA	TRBJ1-4	NA	TGCAGCGCCAAAGGGGGGGAAACTAATGAAAAACTGTTTTTT	CSAKGGETNEKLFF
TRBV7-3	TRBD1	TRBJ1-2	few	TGTGCCAGCAGCACGGACAGGGGAGATGGCTACACCTTC	CASSTDRGDGYTF
TRBV21-1	NA	TRBJ2-5	NA	TGTGCCAGCAGCGGGCCCGACGAAGAGACCCAGTACTTC	CASSGPDEETQYF
TRBV7-2	TRBD1	TRBJ1-1	NA	TGTGCCAGCACCAGGACAGGGGGAGGCACTGAAGCTTTCTTT	CASTRTGGGTEAFF
TRBV4-3	TRBD2	TRBJ2-7	NA	TGCGCCAGCAGCCAAGATCGGGGAGGGGCCATGAACGAGCAGTACTTC	CASSQDRGGAMNEQYF
TRBV18	TRBD1	TRBJ2-7	NA	TGTGCCAGCTCACCCGGACAGGACATCTACGAGCAGTACTTC	CASSPGQDIYEQYF
TRBV10-3	TRBD2	TRBJ2-1	NA	TGTGCCATCAGTGACTCGGGGGGCTCCTACAATGAGCAGTTCTTC	CAISDSGGSYNEQFF
TRBV6-5	TRBD1	TRBJ2-5	NA	TGTGCCAGTAAAGGGGCAGGGGGTAAAGAGACCCAGTACTTC	CASKGAGGKETQYF
TRBV6-5	TRBD2	TRBJ2-7	NA	TGTGCCAGCACCCGGACTAGCGGGGGGTACTACGAGCAGTACTTC	CASTRTSGGYYEQYF
TRBV12-5	TRBD1	TRBJ1-5	NA	TGTGCTAGTGGTAGTTCCTTCCCGGGACAGGGTAATCAGCCCCAGCATTTT	CASGSSFPGQGNQPQHF
TRBV30	NA	TRBJ2-7	NA	TGTGCCTGGAGTGTGGAACGGGATTCCTACGAGCAGTACTTC	CAWSVERDSYEQYF
TRBV4-3	NA	TRBJ1-3	NA	TGCGCCAGCAGCCAGTGGAGGGGCACTGGAAACACCATATATTTT	CASSQWRGTGNTIYF
TRBV19	NA	TRBJ1-3	few	TGTGCCAGTACTGTACAGGGTAGGGGCTCTGGAAACACCATATATTTT	CASTVQGRGSGNTIYF
TRBV5-5	NA	TRBJ1-2	NA	TGTGCCAGCAGCTTGGTGCGGGGTGGAGGCTACACCTTC	CASSLVRGGGYTF
TRBV19	TRBD1	TRBJ1-5	NA	TGTGCCAGTAGGGACAGGAGGGATCAGCCCCAGCATTTT	CASRDRRDQPQHF
TRBV28	NA	TRBJ2-7	NA	TGTGCCAGCGGCTTTGAGGGGACAAACGAGCAGTACTTC	CASGFEGTNEQYF
TRBV6-1	NA	TRBJ2-2	NA	TGCGCCAGCAGTGAAGACCCAGGGGGGTACACCGGGGAGCTGTTTTTT	CASSEDPGGYTGELFF
TRBV5-8	TRBD1	TRBJ2-4	NA	TGTGCCAGCAGCCTAGGCCCGACAGGGGCCGGGAACAGTCAGTACTTC	CASSLGPTGAGNSQYF
TRBV25-1	NA	TRBJ2-7	NA	TGTGCCAGCAGTGGTCCTCCTCTAGCCTCCTACGAGCAGTACTTC	CASSGPPLASYEQYF
TRBV27	TRBD2	TRBJ2-5	NA	TGTGCCAGTGGCCTAGCGGGGGGAGAGACCCAGTACTTC	CASGLAGGETQYF
TRBV27	TRBD2	TRBJ2-7	NA	TGTGCCAGCAGTTTAAGTAGCGGGAGTTACTACGAGCAGTACTTC	CASSLSSGSYYEQYF
TRBV7-9	NA	TRBJ1-2	NA	TGTGCCAGCAGCTTAAATGGGGGGGGCGATGGCTACACCTTC	CASSLNGGGDGYTF
TRBV9	NA	TRBJ2-2	NA	TGTGCCAGCAGCGCAACGGACTTGAGACATAACACCGGGGAGCTGTTTTTT	CASSATDLRHNTGELFF
TRBV7-2	TRBD2	TRBJ2-1	few	TGTGCCAGCAGCCCCCAGGTAGCGGGGGCAAATGAGCAGTTCTTC	CASSPQVAGANEQFF
TRBV6-6	NA	TRBJ2-3	NA	TGTGCCAGCGTACGGGTCAATACAGATACGCAGTATTTT	CASVRVNTDTQYF
TRBV19	NA	TRBJ2-5	NA	TGTGCCAGTAGTATCAGAAGGGGAGAGACCCAGTACTTC	CASSIRRGETQYF
TRBV30	TRBD1	TRBJ2-5	NA	TGTGCCTGGGGGAGCGTCCGGGGACAGGGGGAGACCCAGTACTTC	CAWGSVRGQGETQYF
TRBV4-2	NA	TRBJ1-4	few	TGTGCCAGCCGCGGGGGAGTTGCAACTAATGAAAAACTGTTTTTT	CASRGGVATNEKLFF
TRBV7-2	TRBD1	TRBJ2-7	NA	TGTGCCAGCAGCCTCTCGACAGGGAGCTCCTACGAGCAGTACTTC	CASSLSTGSSYEQYF
TRBV30	TRBD1	TRBJ2-6	NA	TGTGCCTGGAGTACGGGACAGGGGCCTGGGGCCAACGGCCTGACTTTC	CAWSTGQGPGANGLTF
TRBV4-2	TRBD2	TRBJ2-4	NA	TGTGCCAGCAGCCAAGAGAGGACTAGCGGAGGGGTCAAAAACATTCAGTACTTC	CASSQERTSGGVKNIQYF
TRBV29-1	NA	TRBJ1-2	NA	TGCAGCGGAAGGACAGAGTATGGCTACACCTTC	CSGRTEYGYTF
TRBV6-5	NA	TRBJ1-2	NA	TGTGCCAGCAGTTCCATGGGCCACGGTTATGGCTACACCTTC	CASSSMGHGYGYTF
TRBV7-2	TRBD1	TRBJ1-6	NA	TGTGCCAGCAGCTTAGCGGCCAGGGGGCTCTCACCCCTCCACTTT	CASSLAARGLSPLHF